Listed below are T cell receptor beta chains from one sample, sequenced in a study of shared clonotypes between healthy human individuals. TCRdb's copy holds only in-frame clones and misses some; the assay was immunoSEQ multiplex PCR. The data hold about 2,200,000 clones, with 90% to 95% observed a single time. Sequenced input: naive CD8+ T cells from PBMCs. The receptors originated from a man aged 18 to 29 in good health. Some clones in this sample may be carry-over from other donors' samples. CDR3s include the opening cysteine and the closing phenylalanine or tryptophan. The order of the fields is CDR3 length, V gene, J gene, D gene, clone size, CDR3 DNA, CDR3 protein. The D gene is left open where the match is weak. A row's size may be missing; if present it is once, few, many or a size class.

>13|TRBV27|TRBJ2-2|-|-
TGTGCCAGCAGACAAACGAACACCGGGGAGCTGTTTTTT
CASRQTNTGELFF
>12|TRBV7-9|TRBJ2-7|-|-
TGTGCCAGCAGCTTAGGAGTGCGCGAGCAGTACTTC
CASSLGVREQYF
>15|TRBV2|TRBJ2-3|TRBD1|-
TGTGCCAGCACTGCCGGACAGGGGAACACAGATACGCAGTATTTT
CASTAGQGNTDTQYF
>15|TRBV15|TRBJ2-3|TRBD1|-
TGTGCCACCAGCAGCGGGGACAGTAGCACAGATACGCAGTATTTT
CATSSGDSSTDTQYF
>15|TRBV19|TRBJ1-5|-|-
TGTGCCAGTAGTATATTAAGGGACTTGGGTCAGCCCCAGCATTTT
CASSILRDLGQPQHF
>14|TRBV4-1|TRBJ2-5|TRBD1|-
TGCGCCAGCACCCCGGACAGGTCGCAAGAGACCCAGTACTTC
CASTPDRSQETQYF
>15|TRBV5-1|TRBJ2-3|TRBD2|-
TGCGCCAGCAGCTTGGCCGGGACTAGCGGAGATACGCAGTATTTT
CASSLAGTSGDTQYF
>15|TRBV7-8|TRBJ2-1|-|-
TGTGCCAGCAGCGAGAGGTCGGGAGCTGTCAATGAGCAGTTCTTC
CASSERSGAVNEQFF
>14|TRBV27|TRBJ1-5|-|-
TGTGCCAGCAGTTTAATTGGCGCTCATCAGTCCCAGCATTTT
CASSLIGAHQSQHF
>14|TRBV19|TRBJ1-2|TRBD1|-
TGTGCCAGTAGTCCCCACAGGGGCGGGGATGGCTACACCTTC
CASSPHRGGDGYTF
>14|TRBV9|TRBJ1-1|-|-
TGTGCCAGCAGCGTAGGACGCGGGAACACTGAAGCTTTCTTT
CASSVGRGNTEAFF
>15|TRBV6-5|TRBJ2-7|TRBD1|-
TGTGCCAGCAGTACCTGGGACAGGGGAACCTACGAGCAGTACTTC
CASSTWDRGTYEQYF
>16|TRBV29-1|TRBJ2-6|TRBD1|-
TGCAGCGTTGATCGGGACAGGGGCGGTCGGGCCAACGTCCTGACTTTC
CSVDRDRGGRANVLTF
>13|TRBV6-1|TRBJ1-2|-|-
TGTGCCACCCATGGGGGGATCAACTATGGCTACACCTTC
CATHGGINYGYTF
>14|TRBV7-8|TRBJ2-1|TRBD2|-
TGTGCCAGCACAAACCGGGAGGGCCCTAATGAGCAGTTCTTC
CASTNREGPNEQFF
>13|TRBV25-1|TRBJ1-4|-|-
TGTGCCAGCAGTGAATCCACAGCTGAAAAACTGTTTTTT
CASSESTAEKLFF
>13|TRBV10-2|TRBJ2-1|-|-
TGCGCCAGCACCGCAGTATTCCACAATGAGCAGTTCTTC
CASTAVFHNEQFF
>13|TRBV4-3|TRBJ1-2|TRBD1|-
TGCGCCAGCAGCCGAAGGGACAGCGGAGGCTACACCTTC
CASSRRDSGGYTF
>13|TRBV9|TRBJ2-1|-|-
TGTGCCAGCAGCGTAGGAGGCACCGGTGAGCAGTTCTTC
CASSVGGTGEQFF
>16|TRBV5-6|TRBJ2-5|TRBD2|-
TGTGCCAGCAGCCTACTAGCGGAATACTACCAAGAGACCCAGTACTTC
CASSLLAEYYQETQYF
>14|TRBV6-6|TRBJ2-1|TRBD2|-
TGTGCCAGCAGCGCAGGACTAGGTCCCAATGAGCAGTTCTTC
CASSAGLGPNEQFF
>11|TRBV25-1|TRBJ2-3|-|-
TGTGCCAGCCCTGGCACAGATACGCAGTATTTT
CASPGTDTQYF
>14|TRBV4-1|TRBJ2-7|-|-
TGCGCCAGCAGCCAAGAGAAGGGGAGTGACGAGCAGTACTTC
CASSQEKGSDEQYF
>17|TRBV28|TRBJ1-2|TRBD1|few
TGTGCCAGCAGCCCCACGGCGGGGACAGGCCATAACTATGGCTACACCTTC
CASSPTAGTGHNYGYTF
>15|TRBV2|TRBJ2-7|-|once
TGTGCCAGCAGTGAATCGGGAAGAATTGAATACGAGCAGTACTTC
CASSESGRIEYEQYF
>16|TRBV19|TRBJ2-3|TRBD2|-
TGTGCCAGTAGCCCTGGGCCGGCGGGAGGGGTATATACGCAGTATTTT
CASSPGPAGGVYTQYF
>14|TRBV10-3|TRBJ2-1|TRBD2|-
TGTGCCATCAGTGCAGCGGGACGCTACAATGAGCAGTTCTTC
CAISAAGRYNEQFF
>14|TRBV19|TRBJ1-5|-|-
TGTGCCACCCGGTTGAGGGACAGCAATCAGCCCCAGCATTTT
CATRLRDSNQPQHF
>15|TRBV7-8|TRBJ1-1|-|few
TGTGCCAGCAGCATTCCACGGGGGATGAACACTGAAGCTTTCTTT
CASSIPRGMNTEAFF